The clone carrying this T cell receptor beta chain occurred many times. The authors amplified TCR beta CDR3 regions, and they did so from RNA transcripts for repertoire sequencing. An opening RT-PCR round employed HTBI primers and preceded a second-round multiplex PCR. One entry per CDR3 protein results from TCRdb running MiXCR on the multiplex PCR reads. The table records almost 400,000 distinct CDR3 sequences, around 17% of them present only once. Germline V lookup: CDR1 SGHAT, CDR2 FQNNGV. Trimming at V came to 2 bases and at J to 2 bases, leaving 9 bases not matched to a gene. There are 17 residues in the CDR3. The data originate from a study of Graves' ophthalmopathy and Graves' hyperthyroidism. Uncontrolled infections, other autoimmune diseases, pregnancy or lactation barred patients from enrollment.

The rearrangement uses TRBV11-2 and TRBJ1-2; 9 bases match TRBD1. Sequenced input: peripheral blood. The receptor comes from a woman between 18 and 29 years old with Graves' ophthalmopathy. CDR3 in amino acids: CASSLMRPGTGNYGYTF. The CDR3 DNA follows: TGTGCCAGCAGCTTAATGCGACCCGGGACAGGGAACTATGGCTACACCTTC.